These 32 T cell receptor beta chains originate from one sample sequenced in a study of CD8+ T cells in alopecia areata. As the sequencing template, cDNA was produced by extracting RNA and reverse transcribing it. The table came from immunoSEQ multiplex PCR; TCRdb's copy has only in-frame clones and leaves some out. The data hold about 140,000 clones, with 85% to 90% observed a single time. Described treatment: oral pan-JAK inhibitor, 5-10 mg twice daily. Sequencing used CD8+ T cells sorted from blood, obtained at week 4, from a patient treated with tofacitinib. The receptors were gathered from a human donor with alopecia areata.

V gene TRBV10-2 combines with J gene TRBJ1-1; 7 bases line up with TRBD1. Germline CDR1 reads WSHSY; CDR2 reads SAAADI. There are 12 residues in the CDR3. The V segment lost 3 bases and the J segment 10 bases; nucleotides outside the gene matches: 5. The CDR3 loop reads CASSDGQGGAFF. The CDR3 region has the DNA TGCGCCAGCAGTGACGGCCAGGGGGGAGCTTTCTTT.

The chain is built from TRBV9 and TRBJ2-5; a weak D match, TRBD2 (6 bases). Germline CDR1 and CDR2: SGDLS and YYNGEE. V dropped 4 bases and J dropped 5 bases, with 15 bases sitting between them. This CDR3 has 14 amino acids. Here the CDR3 DNA reads TGTGCCAGCAGCCCAGAAGGAGGGGACGAGACCCAGTACTTC. Translated, it gives CASSPEGGDETQYF.

The J gene is TRBJ2-2, the V gene TRBV25-1; the D gene is possibly TRBD2 (5 bases). The CDR3 runs to 13 residues. V gave up 7 bases and J gave up 5 bases, with 11 bases separating them. Germline V gives CDR1 MGHDK, CDR2 SYGVNS. CDR3 residues: CASTIAGTGELFF. DNA for the CDR3: TGTGCCAGCACAATTGCGGGTACCGGGGAGCTGTTTTTT.

The chain carries TRBV5-4 and TRBJ2-7; 8 nucleotides agree with TRBD2. The CDR3 runs 15 residues. Germline lookup yields CDR1 SGHNT and CDR2 YYREEE (reference sequence). J lost 4 bases, V lost 4 bases, and 10 bases had no gene match. In nucleotides, the CDR3 is TGTGCCAGCAGCCAGACGAGCGGGAGTGGGTACGAGCAGTACTTC. Translated: CASSQTSGSGYEQYF.

The chain is built from TRBV4-1 and TRBJ1-5; D perhaps matches TRBD1 (5 bases). This CDR3 contains 15 residues. Germline V gives CDR1 MGHRA, CDR2 YSYEKL. Trimming removed 4 bases from V and 3 bases from J, with 13 bases in between. DNA for the CDR3: TGCGCCAGCAGCCCCTTAAGACAGAACAATCAGCCCCAGCATTTT. It encodes CASSPLRQNNQPQHF.

V usage is TRBV27 and J usage is TRBJ2-1, with a tentative D call TRBD2 (7 bases). The CDR3 runs to 15 residues. V was pared by 3 bases and J by 6 bases, with 15 bases between. CDR1 is MNHEY, CDR2 SMNVEV, per germline (reference sequence). The CDR3 DNA reads as TGTGCCAGCAGTTTGTGGGCAGGGGAGGGCAATGAGCAGTTCTTC. Translating it yields CASSLWAGEGNEQFF.

This CDR3 reads CASSLDDGASNTGELFF. The CDR3 DNA reads TGTGCCAGCAGCTTAGATGATGGAGCGTCGAACACCGGGGAGCTGTTTTTT. The chain links TRBV7-9 to TRBJ2-2; D remains unclear. V lost 1 base to trimming and J lost 0 bases, with 12 bases between them. This CDR3 has 17 residues. Germline CDR1 SEHNR, CDR2 FQNEAQ (reference sequence).

In regard to this clone: The sample holds other DNA sequences that translate to the same CDR3. V usage is TRBV30 and J usage is TRBJ2-7; 8 nucleotides line up with TRBD1. Germline lookup yields CDR1 GTSNPN and CDR2 SVGIG (reference sequence). Trimming cost V 2 bases and J 1 base; bases outside gene matches: 4. The CDR3 loop spans 14 amino acids. CDR3 sequence reads: CAWSPGTGSYEQYF. The CDR3 bases are TGTGCCTGGAGTCCGGGGACAGGATCCTACGAGCAGTACTTC.

This chain uses TRBV5-6 with TRBJ2-7, with a tentative D call TRBD1 (6 bases). Looked up from germline, CDR1 is SGHDT and CDR2 is YYEEEE. Trimming took 5 bases from V and 0 from J, leaving 12 bases between them. The CDR3 contains 14 residues. The DNA of the CDR3 is TGTGCCAGCAGTCAGGGACACCTCTCCTACGAGCAGTACTTC. It codes for CASSQGHLSYEQYF.

The chain recombines TRBV7-2 with TRBJ2-3; possible D gene TRBD2, 6 bases. Germline CDR1 reads SGHTA; CDR2 reads FQGNSA. The germline V and J ends were trimmed by 1 base and 4 bases, with 15 bases remaining between them. There are 16 residues in the CDR3. The CDR3 loop is CASSLVPGDGADTQYF. The CDR3 DNA follows: TGTGCCAGCAGCTTAGTGCCGGGGGACGGGGCAGATACGCAGTATTTT.

This clone was seen once. The chain couples TRBV5-6 to TRBJ2-1, with 11 bases aligning to TRBD2. Looked up from germline, CDR1 is SGHDT and CDR2 is YYEEEE. The ends lost 3 bases at V and 8 bases at J; junction bases unmatched: 10. The CDR3 is 16 amino acids. The CDR3 coding sequence is TGTGCCAGCAGCTCTTTCCATAGCGGGGGGGCCCATGAGCAGTTCTTC. Translation: CASSSFHSGGAHEQFF. Full variable domain (remainder filled in from reference TRBV5-6 and TRBJ2-1): DAGVTQSPTHLIKTRGQQVTLRCSPKSGHDTVSWYQQALGQGPQFIFQYYEEEERQRGNFPDRFSGHQFPNYSSELNVNALLLGDSALYLCASSSFHSGGAHEQFFGPGTRLTVL.

The chain links TRBV4-1 to TRBJ1-1; weak D call: TRBD1 (5 bases). The V end was cut by 3 bases, the J end by 4 bases, with 15 bases between. Per germline, CDR1 MGHRA and CDR2 YSYEKL. The CDR3 sequence is 15 residues long. The CDR3 nucleotides are TGCGCCAGCAGCCAGACACCCCAGGGTTCCACTGAAGCTTTCTTT. Translating gives CASSQTPQGSTEAFF.

The rearrangement uses TRBV7-9 and TRBJ2-2; the D is unclear. V dropped 5 bases and J dropped 2 bases, with 3 bases sitting between them. CDR3 size: 12 residues. Germline CDR1 and CDR2: SEHNR and FQNEAQ (reference sequence). The CDR3 here is CASSLNTGELFF. DNA for the CDR3: TGTGCCAGCAGCCTTAACACCGGGGAGCTGTTTTTT.

The chain employs TRBV7-9 and TRBJ1-2; 7 bases map to TRBD1. Germline V gene lookup returns CDR1 SEHNR and CDR2 FQNEAQ (reference sequence). After removal of 5 bases from V and 8 bases from J, the junction contained 8 bases not matched to a gene. The CDR3 has 13 amino acids. The CDR3 DNA sequence: TGTGCCAGCAGCCGATGGACAGGCGACGGCTACACCTTC. Its protein product is CASSRWTGDGYTF.

The genes are TRBV5-1 and TRBJ1-2; 7 bases align to TRBD1. The CDR3 is made up of 15 amino acids. V lost 1 base, J lost 0 bases, and 3 bases stayed unmatched. Germline lookup yields CDR1 SGHRS and CDR2 YFSETQ. The CDR3 sequence: CASSLWDSANYGYTF. The CDR3, as DNA: TGCGCCAGCAGCTTGTGGGACAGCGCTAACTATGGCTACACCTTC.

The gene calls are TRBV27 and TRBJ2-1; D perhaps matches TRBD2 (6 bases). CDR1 and CDR2 (germline): MNHEY, SMNVEV (reference sequence). The CDR3 has 15 residues. Trimming pared 5 bases from V and 7 bases from J, leaving 18 bases between. The CDR3 sequence: CASSPLWEAPNEQFF. Written as DNA, the CDR3 is TGTGCCAGCAGTCCCCTGTGGGAGGCCCCTAATGAGCAGTTCTTC.

V gene TRBV30 combines with J gene TRBJ2-1; the D is unclear. This CDR3 is 14 amino acids long. Looked up from germline, CDR1 is GTSNPN and CDR2 is SVGIG (reference sequence). V lost 3 bases and J lost 5, with 14 bases in between. CDR3 protein: CAWRARSLNNEQFF. The CDR3 DNA sequence: TGTGCCTGGAGGGCTAGGTCCCTCAACAATGAGCAGTTCTTC.

The chain employs TRBV9 and TRBJ2-5; D gene unclear. The CDR3 is made up of 13 amino acids. The germline gives CDR1 SGDLS, CDR2 YYNGEE. Trimming cost V 0 bases and J 7 bases, with 10 bases left between them. CDR3 region: CASSVDTDGTQYF. The CDR3 DNA is TGTGCCAGCAGCGTAGATACGGACGGGACCCAGTACTTC.

This chain uses TRBV9 with TRBJ1-5, with 7 nucleotides matching TRBD1. This CDR3 is built from 16 residues. Germline values: CDR1 SGDLS, CDR2 YYNGEE. Losses at the gene ends were 3 bases for V and 5 bases for J; bases not matched to a gene: 11. The CDR3 coding sequence is TGTGCCAGCAGCGAGGGGGCCGCCGGGCATGATCAGCCCCAGCATTTT. Amino acid sequence: CASSEGAAGHDQPQHF.

The chain employs TRBV29-1 and TRBJ1-1; a weak D match, TRBD1 (6 bases). The ends were cut back, 6 bases at V and 2 bases at J, with 19 bases in the middle. The CDR3 spans 15 residues. Germline-derived CDR1 and CDR2 are SQVTM and ANQGSEA. The CDR3 is CSVRGGGKLNTEAFF. In DNA, the CDR3 is TGCAGCGTGCGAGGGGGGGGGAAATTAAACACTGAAGCTTTCTTT.

The chain employs TRBV30 and TRBJ2-1; 12 nucleotides agree with TRBD1. The CDR3 spans 15 residues. CDR1 is GTSNPN, CDR2 SVGIG, per germline (reference sequence). After removal of 0 bases from V and 4 bases from J, the junction contained 1 base not matched to a gene. The chain's CDR3 is CAWSVGQGAYNEQFF. In DNA form, the CDR3 reads TGTGCCTGGAGTGTGGGACAGGGGGCTTACAATGAGCAGTTCTTC.

The rearrangement joins TRBV5-1 to TRBJ2-1; TRBD1 is a possible D gene (7 bases). CDR1 SGHRS and CDR2 YFSETQ come from the germline V gene. This CDR3 is 15 amino acids long. Trimming pared 9 bases from V and 8 bases from J, leaving 24 bases between. CDR3 loop: CATTYEEGAIDEQFF. The CDR3 bases are TGCGCCACCACATACGAGGAGGGGGCCATCGATGAGCAGTTCTTC.

Points on this clone: At the DNA level, this CDR3 is encoded by other sequences in the same sample as well. The V and J genes are TRBV6-5 and TRBJ2-3, with TRBD2 identical over 7 bases. Trimming removed 2 bases from V and 3 bases from J; junction bases left unmatched: 2. CDR1 is MNHEY and CDR2 is SVGAGI in the germline V gene. This CDR3 comprises 14 residues. DNA for the CDR3: TGTGCCAGCAGTTACGGCGGGAGTACAGATACGCAGTATTTT. As protein: CASSYGGSTDTQYF.

V is TRBV7-6 and J is TRBJ2-7; 7 nucleotides align to TRBD1. The CDR3 spans 14 residues. Germline CDR1 reads SGHVS; CDR2 reads FNYEAQ. J was trimmed by 2 bases and V by 4 bases; bases with no gene match: 5. The CDR3 coding sequence is TGTGCCAGCAGCTCCCGGGACAGTGCCTACGAGCAGTACTTC. This sequence encodes CASSSRDSAYEQYF. Full variable domain (missing parts from reference TRBV7-6 and TRBJ2-7): GAGVSQSPRYKVTKRGQDVALRCDPISGHVSLYWYRQALGQGPEFLTYFNYEAQQDKSGLPNDRFSAERPEGSISTLTIQRTEQRDSAMYRCASSSRDSAYEQYFGPGTRLTVT.

The chain links TRBV7-9 to TRBJ2-4, with D possibly being TRBD1 (6 bases). V shed 5 bases and J shed 0 bases, with 14 bases lying between them. CDR1 is SEHNR, CDR2 FQNEAQ, per germline (reference sequence). There are 16 residues in the CDR3. CDR3: CASSPRDNLAKNIQYF. DNA of the CDR3: TGTGCCAGCAGCCCCCGGGACAACCTAGCCAAAAACATTCAGTACTTC. Full variable domain (rest looked up from reference TRBV7-9 and TRBJ2-4): DTGVSQNPRHKITKRGQNVTFRCDPISEHNRLYWYRQTLGQGPEFLTYFQNEAQLEKSRLLSDRFSAERPKGSFSTLEIQRTEQGDSAMYLCASSPRDNLAKNIQYFGAGTRLSVL.

This chain connects TRBV27 to TRBJ2-7; TRBD1 or TRBD2 may be the D gene (7 bases each). V was clipped by 5 bases and J by 4 bases, with 18 bases between them. Germline CDR1 reads MNHEY; CDR2 reads SMNVEV (reference sequence). The CDR3 loop spans 15 amino acids. The CDR3 DNA follows: TGTGCCAGCAGTAGTACAGGGGAGGGGAGGTACGAGCAGTACTTC. Residues: CASSSTGEGRYEQYF.

This chain connects TRBV10-3 to TRBJ2-1; maybe TRBD2 (6 bases). The CDR3 loop spans 12 amino acids. Trimming removed 10 bases at V and 10 bases at J, with 17 bases between. Per the germline V gene, CDR1 is ENHRY and CDR2 is SYGVKD. The chain's CDR3 is CASSGTSGEQFF. The CDR3 DNA is TGTGCCAGCTCCGGGACTTCTGGGGAGCAGTTCTTC.

V and J are TRBV6-5 and TRBJ2-7, with D possibly TRBD1 on 6 matching bases. The CDR3 has 12 residues. Germline-derived CDR1 and CDR2 are MNHEY and SVGAGI. Trimming stripped 7 bases from V and 3 bases from J, with 10 bases between. This CDR3 reads CASTGEFYEQYF. DNA for the CDR3: TGTGCCAGCACAGGGGAGTTCTACGAGCAGTACTTC.

The CDR3 DNA sequence: TGCAGCGTTGCTAGGATGGGAGCTAACACTGAAGCTTTCTTT. This sequence encodes CSVARMGANTEAFF. The chain combines TRBV29-1 with TRBJ1-1; D gene uncertain. The germline V gene has CDR1 SQVTM and CDR2 ANQGSEA. V lost 4 bases and J 2 bases, leaving 14 bases between the germline ends. This CDR3 has 14 amino acids. The full variable domain, its missing parts supplied by reference TRBV29-1 and TRBJ1-1, is SAVISQKPSRDICQRGTSLTIQCQVDSQVTMMFWYRQQPGQSLTLIATANQGSEATYESGFVIDKFPISRPNLTFSTLTVSNMSPEDSSIYLCSVARMGANTEAFFGQGTRLTVV.

The chain links TRBV30 to TRBJ2-6; TRBD1 agrees at 9 bases. CDR1 and CDR2 (germline): GTSNPN, SVGIG (reference sequence). The CDR3 runs to 16 residues. After removal of 2 bases from V and 9 bases from J, the junction contained 11 bases not matched to a gene. The CDR3 nucleotides read TGTGCCTGGAGTAAGGGACAGGGAAGAAAAGTCAACGTCCTGACTTTC. Translated: CAWSKGQGRKVNVLTF.

This chain's CDR3 is CASSQWASGSYEQYF. CDR3 bases: TGCGCCAGCAGCCAATGGGCTAGCGGGAGCTACGAGCAGTACTTC. The chain carries TRBV4-1 and TRBJ2-7; TRBD2 matches 10 bases. There are 15 residues in the CDR3. The V segment lost 2 bases and the J segment 3 bases; nucleotides outside the gene matches: 4. Germline CDR1 is MGHRA and CDR2 is YSYEKL.

J is TRBJ1-1 and V is TRBV29-1; D gene ambiguous. From germline, CDR1 is SQVTM and CDR2 ANQGSEA. Between the trimmed V and J ends, which lost 4 bases and 8 bases, there was a span of 11 bases. The CDR3 has 11 residues. The CDR3 DNA sequence: TGCAGCGTTGCATCCGGGTCGGAAGCTTTCTTT. It codes for CSVASGSEAFF.